A single sample is the source of the 2 T cell receptor beta chains below, sequenced in a study of radiotherapy plus CTLA-4 blockade in lung cancer. The protocol was immunoSEQ multiplex PCR, while the TCRdb copy is restricted to in-frame clones and leaves out a portion. The sample has about 51,000 clones, 77% seen once. Sequencing used peripheral blood, obtained from a patient treated with radiotherapy plus ipilimumab. These receptors were obtained from a human donor with non-small cell lung cancer whose response to radiotherapy plus ipilimumab could not be evaluated.

The V and J genes are TRBV2 and TRBJ2-7; 7 nucleotides agree with TRBD2. This CDR3 has 13 residues. Germline lookup yields CDR1 SNHLY and CDR2 FYNNEI. The trim removed 7 bases at V and 3 bases at J, leaving 6 bases unmatched. The CDR3 loop is CASMAGELYEQYF. Here the CDR3 DNA reads TGTGCCAGCATGGCGGGAGAACTCTACGAGCAGTACTTC.

The CDR3 region has the DNA TGTGCCAGCAGTCCGGGACTAGCGGTCACAGATACGCAGTATTTT. This encodes CASSPGLAVTDTQYF. V usage is TRBV27 and J usage is TRBJ2-3; 11 bases match TRBD2. Germline trimming cut 5 bases from V and 2 bases from J; bases unmatched to any gene: 3. The CDR3 runs 15 residues. Germline V gene sequence: CDR1 MNHEY, CDR2 SMNVEV (reference sequence).